This TCR beta chain came from a study of OX40 agonist ivuxolimab in advanced cancers. Study at large: At doses from 0.01 to 10 mg/kg, patients were given intravenous ivuxolimab every 2 weeks.

The data were produced by immunoSEQ multiplex PCR, yet TCRdb's version contains in-frame clones alone and is incomplete. The data contain about 50,000 clones, roughly 93% of them seen just once; the ten biggest clones take up under 20%. In germline, CDR1 is DFQATT, CDR2 SNEGSKA (reference sequence). The CDR3 runs to 11 residues. V lost 6 bases, J lost 9 bases, and 12 bases lay in between. The genes are TRBV20-1 and TRBJ2-1; D call uncertain. This sample comprised CD4+ or CD8+ T cells sorted from blood, obtained in a trial of the OX40 agonist ivuxolimab. This TCR was recovered from an adult with an advanced solid tumor such as melanoma, head and neck, liver or kidney cancer. CDR3 in DNA: TGCAGTGCCTCGGCATTGAGTGAGCAGTTCTTC. It specifies CSASALSEQFF.